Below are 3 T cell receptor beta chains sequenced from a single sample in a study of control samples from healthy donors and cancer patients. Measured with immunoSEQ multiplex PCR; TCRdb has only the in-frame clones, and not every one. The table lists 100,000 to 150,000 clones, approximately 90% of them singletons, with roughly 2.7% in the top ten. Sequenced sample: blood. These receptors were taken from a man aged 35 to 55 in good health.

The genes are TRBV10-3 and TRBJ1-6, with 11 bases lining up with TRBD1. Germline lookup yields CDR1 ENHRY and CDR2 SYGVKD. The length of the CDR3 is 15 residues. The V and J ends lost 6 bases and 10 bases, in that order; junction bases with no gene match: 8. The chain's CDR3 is CAIRATGTGGSPLHF. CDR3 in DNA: TGTGCCATCAGAGCCACCGGGACAGGGGGATCACCCCTCCACTTT.

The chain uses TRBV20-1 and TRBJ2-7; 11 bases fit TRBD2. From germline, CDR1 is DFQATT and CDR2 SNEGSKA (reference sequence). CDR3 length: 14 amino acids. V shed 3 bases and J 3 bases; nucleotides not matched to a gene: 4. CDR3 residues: CSASPGTSGYEQYF. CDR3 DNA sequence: TGCAGTGCTAGTCCCGGGACTAGCGGCTACGAGCAGTACTTC.

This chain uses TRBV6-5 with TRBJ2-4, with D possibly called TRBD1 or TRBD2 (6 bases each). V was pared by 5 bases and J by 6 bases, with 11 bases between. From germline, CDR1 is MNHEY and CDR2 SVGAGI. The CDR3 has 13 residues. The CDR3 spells CASSTRGPNIQYF. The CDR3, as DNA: TGTGCCAGCAGTACCCGGGGGCCAAACATTCAGTACTTC.